What follows are 14 T cell receptor beta chains derived from one specimen sequenced in a study of blood T cells in healthy people across ages (dated by TCRdb to 2014 to 2015). Library preparation employed 5' RACE. Sequenced on an Illumina HiSeq 2500. A second PCR of roughly 6 to 12 cycles was performed with a sample-barcoded 5' primer and a J-beta primer mix. Using fastp trimming at Q25 and MiXCR clonotype assembly, TCRdb reanalyzed the public sequencing data and kept in-frame beta chains. Rows merge per CDR3 protein into single entries with the most common DNA and genes. The sample table holds some 710,000 distinct CDR3 sequences, of which about 42% were seen once. The leading ten clones occupy around 18% of the sample. The sequenced sample consisted of blood. The receptors shown here come from an elderly man in good health.

The V and J genes are TRBV29-1 and TRBJ1-2; D remains unclear. V was cut by 4 bases and J by 4 bases, with 10 bases left in between. The germline CDR1 and CDR2 sequences are SQVTM and ANQGSEA. The CDR3 has 12 residues. The CDR3 nucleotides are TGCAGCGTTGGTGGCTTGAGCTATGGCTACACCTTC. It is translated as CSVGGLSYGYTF.

This chain connects TRBV12-3 or TRBV12-4 to TRBJ2-7, with D perhaps matching TRBD1 or TRBD2 (5 bases each). CDR3 length: 16 residues. Trimming took off 1 base at V and 5 bases at J, with 18 bases between the two ends. CDR3 residues: CASSLDLQAGVNEQYF. Written as DNA, the CDR3 is TGTGCCAGCAGTTTAGATCTACAGGCGGGCGTCAACGAGCAGTACTTC.

In regard to this clonotype: The junction departs from germline at one end; a sequencing error may be responsible. The V gene is TRBV7-2, the J gene TRBJ2-3; D remains ambiguous. This CDR3 has 15 residues. Germline V gene data show CDR1 as SGHTA and CDR2 as FQGNSA. The CDR3 region has the DNA TGTGCCAGCAGCACCCAAAGCCTTTACATAGATATGCAGTATTTT. This translates into CASSTQSLYIDMQYF.

This clonotype was counted only a few times. Just one base apart from a much larger clone, this may be a read error. This chain uses TRBV4-1 with TRBJ2-5, with 10 bases fitting TRBD2. The V and J ends lost 0 bases and 2 bases, in that order; junction bases with no gene match: 6. The CDR3 has 17 residues. CDR1 and CDR2 from the germline V gene are MGHRA and YSYEKL. CDR3 loop: CASSQDGLAGVQETQYF. The CDR3 bases are TGCGCCAGCAGCCAAGATGGTCTAGCGGGAGTTCAAGAGACCCAGTACTTC.

The gene calls are TRBV20-1 and TRBJ2-3; D is ambiguous. Germline V gene sequence: CDR1 DFQATT, CDR2 SNEGSKA (reference sequence). V gave up 5 bases and J gave up 7 bases, with 10 bases separating them. The CDR3 spans 11 residues. In DNA form, the CDR3 reads TGCAGTGCTCTTAGCAAGTATACGCAGTATTTT. Translation gives CSALSKYTQYF.

This clonotype was seen only a few times. The rearrangement uses TRBV12-3 or TRBV12-4 and TRBJ2-5; weak D call: TRBD2 (6 bases). The CDR3 sequence is 15 residues long. Trimming shortened V by 3 bases and J by 1 base, and 12 bases separated the two germline ends. CDR3 DNA sequence: TGTGCCAGCAGTTTTCGCGGCGGGGCCCAAGAGACCCAGTACTTC. Its protein is CASSFRGGAQETQYF.

The CDR3 DNA reads TGCAGCGTTGGTTCTGCCCAAGAGACCCAGTACTTC. Translating gives CSVGSAQETQYF. The chain combines TRBV29-1 with TRBJ2-5, with D unresolved. Germline assignment: CDR1 SQVTM and CDR2 ANQGSEA. This CDR3 spans 12 amino acids. V lost 4 bases to trimming and J lost 1 base, with 7 bases between them. Full variable domain (outside the CDR3, taken from reference TRBV29-1 and TRBJ2-5): SAVISQKPSRDICQRGTSLTIQCQVDSQVTMMFWYRQQPGQSLTLIATANQGSEATYESGFVIDKFPISRPNLTFSTLTVSNMSPEDSSIYLCSVGSAQETQYFGPGTRLLVL.

The CDR3, as DNA: TGTGCCAGCAGTTACTCGAGAGACAGGTCAGATACGCAGTATTTT. Residues: CASSYSRDRSDTQYF. V gene TRBV6-5 combines with J gene TRBJ2-3; perhaps TRBD1 as D (6 bases). The germline V gene encodes CDR1 MNHEY and CDR2 SVGAGI. This CDR3 is built from 15 residues. The V end lost 0 bases, the J end lost 4 bases, and 11 bases lay between the germline ends.

The chain employs TRBV20-1 and TRBJ2-3; 9 bases fit TRBD2. The CDR3 length is 15 residues. Looked up from germline, CDR1 is DFQATT and CDR2 is SNEGSKA (reference sequence). With V trimmed by 3 bases and J by 4 bases, 8 bases remained unmatched. The CDR3 DNA reads TGCAGTGCTAGTCGGGCTAGCGGGAATCCAGATACGCAGTATTTT. This gives the protein CSASRASGNPDTQYF.

This clonotype came up a few times. The V gene is TRBV29-1, the J gene TRBJ2-5, with D unclear. Germline-derived CDR1 and CDR2 are SQVTM and ANQGSEA. The CDR3 extends over 13 amino acids. The V and J ends lost 6 bases and 3 bases respectively, with 14 bases between them. The CDR3: CSVAGNRKETQYF. CDR3 DNA sequence: TGCAGCGTCGCCGGAAATCGTAAAGAGACCCAGTACTTC.

V is TRBV7-2 and J is TRBJ1-2; 7 positions agree with TRBD1. The germline gives CDR1 SGHTA, CDR2 FQGNSA. This CDR3 contains 13 residues. With 3 bases clipped from V and 8 bases from J, the junction kept 6 bases outside the gene matches. CDR3 amino acids: CASSFSRGNGYTF. The DNA for the CDR3 is TGTGCCAGCAGCTTCTCCAGGGGGAACGGCTACACCTTC.

This clonotype turned up a few times. The rearrangement uses TRBV24-1 and TRBJ2-5, with no clear D. V lost 4 bases and J lost 5, with 13 bases in between. The CDR3 totals 14 residues. Germline values: CDR1 KGHDR, CDR2 SFDVKD. The DNA of the CDR3 is TGTGCCACCAGTGACACGGTTGGGGTGGAGACCCAGTACTTC. Protein sequence: CATSDTVGVETQYF.

The J gene is TRBJ2-5, the V gene TRBV15; 7 positions match TRBD1. The CDR3 is made up of 16 amino acids. V shed 0 bases and J 2 bases; nucleotides not matched to a gene: 6. The germline CDR1 and CDR2 sequences are LNHNV and YYDKDF (reference sequence). For the CDR3, the DNA is TGTGCCACCAGCAGAGATTCGACAGGGTATCAAGAGACCCAGTACTTC. Protein: CATSRDSTGYQETQYF.

The chain joins TRBV5-1 to TRBJ1-4; 9 nucleotides line up with TRBD1. The CDR3 covers 16 residues. J was trimmed by 7 bases and V by 0 bases; bases with no gene match: 7. Germline V gene lookup returns CDR1 SGHRS and CDR2 YFSETQ. The CDR3 spells CASSLGTGDITEKLFF. CDR3 in DNA: TGCGCCAGCAGCTTGGGGACAGGGGATATCACTGAAAAACTGTTTTTT.